The entry that follows covers one T cell receptor beta chain sequence. The antigen remains undetermined. TCRdb analysed the 5' RACE reads with MiXCR anew, one entry per CDR3 protein. This table has approximately 1.8 million distinct CDR3 sequences, less than 40% appearing once. Healthy Caucasians provided all donations. The data were taken from a study of identical twins. Points from the study as a whole: Interpretation of the results relied on cross-sectional statistical analysis and not on following the same donors. For cord blood, abundant beta clonotypes had fewer insertions, unlike memory repertoires, which showed none.

With V trimmed by 0 bases and J by 11 bases, 9 bases remained unmatched. The CDR3 runs 15 residues. The V gene's germline CDR1 is SGHDN and CDR2 FVKESK. This clonotype was sampled from a newborn girl in good health. Material: cord blood. The chain employs TRBV14 and TRBJ2-5, with 10 bases identical to TRBD2. CDR3 residues: CASSQDPLAGYEQYF. DNA of the CDR3: TGTGCCAGCAGCCAAGACCCACTAGCGGGATATGAGCAGTACTTC.